This T cell receptor (beta chain) was profiled in a study of T cell responses to AZD1222 COVID-19 vaccine. Study results and caveats: Only 6 or 7 individuals given AZD1222 were seropositive at baseline.

Libraries were prepared by immunoSEQ multiplex PCR; TCRdb keeps only in-frame clonotypes and omits some of them. This table holds about 130,000 clones, 93% found once. Germline lookup yields CDR1 SGHVS and CDR2 FNYEAQ. CDR3 length equals 16 residues. The V gene lost 5 bases and the J gene lost 0 bases, with 16 bases spanning the gap. Concerning this clone itself: Its antigen is currently unknown.

The sample was peripheral blood, taken on day 0 of AZD1222 vaccination. This clonotype originated in an adult in good health. This chain uses TRBV7-6 with TRBJ2-5; no clear D. This chain's CDR3 is CASSPDRRGNQETQYF. The CDR3 coding sequence is TGTGCCAGCAGCCCCGACCGGCGAGGCAACCAAGAGACCCAGTACTTC. Looking up the rest from reference TRBV7-6 and TRBJ2-5 gives the full variable domain: GAGVSQSPRYKVTKRGQDVALRCDPISGHVSLYWYRQALGQGPEFLTYFNYEAQQDKSGLPNDRFSAERPEGSISTLTIQRTEQRDSAMYRCASSPDRRGNQETQYFGPGTRLLVL.